What follows is one T cell receptor beta chain and its context. This sample is part of a study of blood T cell repertoires in COVID-19. Background on the study: Samples taken during acute and convalescent COVID-19 were collected in the United States, Italy and Spain. Sample material is recorded as cDNA or gDNA derived from T cells, B-cell-depleted T cells, or PBMCs.

The CDR3 is made up of 17 amino acids. From germline, CDR1 is SGHRS and CDR2 YFSETQ. Trimming cost V 6 bases and J 5 bases; bases outside gene matches: 17. In the authors' workflow: It was from reference gene primer amplification that nucleated cell counts were estimated. Some clones are missing from TCRdb's copy, which holds only in-frame ones; the method was immunoSEQ multiplex PCR. That table gives V, J and clone size, and the DNA gave D and trimming. The data contain more than 120,000 clones, 88% of them singletons. Sequencing used peripheral blood. This clonotype was sampled from a human donor in a cohort sampled during active COVID-19. The J gene is TRBJ2-5, the V gene TRBV5-1, with 9 bases aligning to TRBD1. The CDR3 DNA reads TGCGCCAGCAAAAAACAACCGGGGACAGGGATGGTGGAGACCCAGTACTTC. It is translated as CASKKQPGTGMVETQYF. The full variable domain, rest sourced from reference TRBV5-1 and TRBJ2-5, is KAGVTQTPRYLIKTRGQQVTLSCSPISGHRSVSWYQQTPGQGLQFLFEYFSETQRNKGNFPGRFSGRQFSNSRSEMNVSTLELGDSALYLCASKKQPGTGMVETQYFGPGTRLLVL.